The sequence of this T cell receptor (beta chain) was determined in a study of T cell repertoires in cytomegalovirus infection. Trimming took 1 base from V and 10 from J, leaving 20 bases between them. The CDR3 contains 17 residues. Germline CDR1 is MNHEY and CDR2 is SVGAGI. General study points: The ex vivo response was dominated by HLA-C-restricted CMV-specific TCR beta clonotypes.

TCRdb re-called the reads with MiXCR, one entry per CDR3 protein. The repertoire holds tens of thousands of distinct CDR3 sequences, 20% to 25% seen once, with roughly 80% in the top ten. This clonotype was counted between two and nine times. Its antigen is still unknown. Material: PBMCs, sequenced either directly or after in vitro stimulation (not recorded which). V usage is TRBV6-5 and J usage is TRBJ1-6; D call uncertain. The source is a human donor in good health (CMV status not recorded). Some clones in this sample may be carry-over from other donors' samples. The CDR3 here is CASSYWQSDTRSSPLHF. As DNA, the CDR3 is TGTGCCAGCAGTTACTGGCAGAGCGACACCAGGTCCTCACCCCTCCACTTT.